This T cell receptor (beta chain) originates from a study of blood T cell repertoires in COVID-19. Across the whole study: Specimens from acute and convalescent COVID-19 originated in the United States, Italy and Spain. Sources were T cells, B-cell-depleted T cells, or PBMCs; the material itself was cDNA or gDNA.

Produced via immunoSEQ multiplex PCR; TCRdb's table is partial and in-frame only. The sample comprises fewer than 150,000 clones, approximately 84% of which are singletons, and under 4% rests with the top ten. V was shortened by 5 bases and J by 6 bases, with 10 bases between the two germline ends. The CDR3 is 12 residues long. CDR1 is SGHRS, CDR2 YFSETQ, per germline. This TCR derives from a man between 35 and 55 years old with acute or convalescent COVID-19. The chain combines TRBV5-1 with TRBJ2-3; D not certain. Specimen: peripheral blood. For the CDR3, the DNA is TGCGCCAGCAGAAACCCGCGGGATACGCAGTATTTT. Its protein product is CASRNPRDTQYF.